These 3 T cell receptor beta chains were sequenced from one sample in a study. TCRdb reprocessed the 5' RACE reads via MiXCR and lists one record per CDR3 protein. The data contain over 55,000 distinct CDR3 sequences, under 35% of them singletons. The sample taken for sequencing was tumor-infiltrating naive CD4+ T cells sorted from the breast tumor. The subset denotes: naive CD4+ T cells, CD4+CD45RA+CD25-. These TCRs come from a female donor with breast cancer.

The rearrangement links TRBV2 to TRBJ2-2; D gene uncertain. The CDR3 sequence is 13 residues long. Trimming took 4 bases from V and 3 from J, leaving 6 bases between them. Germline CDR1 reads SNHLY; CDR2 reads FYNNEI. The CDR3: CASSGAYTGELFF. Here the CDR3 DNA reads TGTGCCAGCAGTGGAGCCTACACCGGGGAGCTGTTTTTT.

This clonotype has at least ten counts. The chain is built from TRBV9 and TRBJ1-2, with D perhaps TRBD1 (6 bases). The CDR3 is 15 amino acids. Looked up from germline, CDR1 is SGDLS and CDR2 is YYNGEE. Trimming removed 0 bases at V and 4 bases at J, with 13 bases between. CDR3 in amino acids: CASSVEDSRSYGYTF. CDR3 nucleotide sequence: TGTGCCAGCAGCGTAGAGGACAGCCGCTCCTATGGCTACACCTTC.

In its sample, this clonotype was seen a few times. V gene TRBV20-1 combines with J gene TRBJ2-7; 13 bases line up with TRBD2. The ends lost 0 bases at V and 7 bases at J; junction bases unmatched: 9. From germline, CDR1 is DFQATT and CDR2 SNEGSKA (reference sequence). The CDR3 has 16 residues. CDR3 bases: TGCAGTGCTAGAGATCCAACTAGCGGGAGGGCGCGAGAGCAGTACTTC. This gives the protein CSARDPTSGRAREQYF.